One and the same sample provided the 6 T cell receptor beta chains below, sequenced in a study of shared clonotypes between healthy human individuals (dated by TCRdb to about 2020). Receptors were amplified or captured by the immunoSEQ multiplex PCR assay. The source is immuneACCESS, and TCRdb retained only in-frame sequences with V and J called. Part of the clones is not carried over; for the studies checked, unresolved V genes explain less than half of this, and the remainder is unexplained. In this sample the table shows 850,000 to 1,200,000 clones, about 80% of which occur a single time. 1.4% to 1.5% of the sample is in the top ten clones. Sample: memory CD4+ T cells sorted from blood. The intended sense of this specimen's cell subset or site label: CD45RA-negative fraction. Every receptor here comes from a man younger than 30 in good health.

This clone was detected a few times. The chain combines TRBV5-1 with TRBJ2-3, with a tentative D call TRBD2 (5 bases). Germline CDR1 reads SGHRS; CDR2 reads YFSETQ. The CDR3 totals 16 residues. With 0 bases removed from V and 0 bases from J, the gap between germline ends came to 11 bases. The CDR3 loop is CASSLARGLSTDTQYF. In DNA, the CDR3 is TGCGCCAGCAGCTTGGCTCGCGGGCTTAGCACAGATACGCAGTATTTT.

CDR3 nucleotides: TGTGCCTGGAAACAGGGACCTATGAACACTGAAGCTTTCTTT. Translated: CAWKQGPMNTEAFF. The chain is built from TRBV30 and TRBJ1-1, with D possibly TRBD1 on 6 matching bases. In germline, CDR1 is GTSNPN, CDR2 SVGIG (reference sequence). The CDR3 runs to 14 residues. V gave up 4 bases and J gave up 0 bases, with 12 bases separating them.

The CDR3 loop is CASSGPAASYGYTF. For the CDR3, the DNA is TGTGCCAGCAGTGGACCTGCCGCAAGCTATGGCTACACCTTC. J is TRBJ1-2 and V is TRBV2; D ambiguous. The length of the CDR3 is 14 residues. Germline CDR1 is SNHLY and CDR2 is FYNNEI. Trimming removed 4 bases from V and 4 bases from J, with 13 bases in between.

The genes are TRBV11-3 and TRBJ2-7; 14 bases are shared with TRBD2. The germline V gene encodes CDR1 SGHNT and CDR2 YENEEA. J was trimmed by 9 bases and V by 1 base; bases with no gene match: 5. The CDR3 extends over 15 amino acids. In DNA, the CDR3 is TGTGCCAGCAGCTTAGGCCCGGGACTAGCGGGGGTGCAGTACTTC. As protein: CASSLGPGLAGVQYF.

The chain joins TRBV29-1 to TRBJ2-7; 10 bases fit TRBD1. The CDR3 sequence is 14 residues long. Per germline, CDR1 SQVTM and CDR2 ANQGSEA. Trimming at V came to 5 bases and at J to 1 base, leaving 5 bases not matched to a gene. The CDR3 DNA is TGCAGCGTTCAAGGACAGGGGGGGTCCTACGAGCAGTACTTC. As protein: CSVQGQGGSYEQYF.

This clone was seen more than once but under ten times. This chain uses TRBV28 with TRBJ2-5, with TRBD2 matching over 9 bases. The J call is doubtful: the DNA matches TRBJ2-7 better. The CDR3 runs 16 residues. Per germline, CDR1 MDHEN and CDR2 SYDVKM. The CDR3 sequence is CASSLPAGGVGYEQYF. CDR3 in DNA: TGTGCCAGCAGCCTTCCAGCGGGAGGTGTGGGTTACGAGCAGTACTTC.